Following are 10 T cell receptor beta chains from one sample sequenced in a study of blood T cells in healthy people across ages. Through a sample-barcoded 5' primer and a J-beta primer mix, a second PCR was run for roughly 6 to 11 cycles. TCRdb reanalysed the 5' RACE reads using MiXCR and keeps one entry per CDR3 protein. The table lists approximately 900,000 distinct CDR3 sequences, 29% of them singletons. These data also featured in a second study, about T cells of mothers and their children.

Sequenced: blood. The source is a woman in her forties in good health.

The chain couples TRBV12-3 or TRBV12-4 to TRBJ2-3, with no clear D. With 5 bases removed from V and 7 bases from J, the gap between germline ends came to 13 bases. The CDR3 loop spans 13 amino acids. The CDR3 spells CASSPDRANTQYF. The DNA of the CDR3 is TGTGCCAGCAGTCCCGACCGGGCAAATACGCAGTATTTT.

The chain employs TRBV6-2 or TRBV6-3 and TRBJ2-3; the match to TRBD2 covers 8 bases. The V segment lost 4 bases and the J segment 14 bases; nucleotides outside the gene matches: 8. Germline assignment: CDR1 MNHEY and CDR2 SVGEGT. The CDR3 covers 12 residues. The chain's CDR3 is CASSLGGGGTYF. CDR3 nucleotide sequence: TGTGCCAGCAGTTTGGGGGGCGGGGGGACGTATTTT.

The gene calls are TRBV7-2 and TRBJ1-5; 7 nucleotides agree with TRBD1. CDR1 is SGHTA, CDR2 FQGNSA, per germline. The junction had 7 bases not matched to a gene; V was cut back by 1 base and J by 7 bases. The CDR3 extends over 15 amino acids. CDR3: CASSLGQGSLQPQHF. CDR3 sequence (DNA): TGTGCCAGCAGCTTAGGACAGGGAAGTTTGCAGCCCCAGCATTTT.

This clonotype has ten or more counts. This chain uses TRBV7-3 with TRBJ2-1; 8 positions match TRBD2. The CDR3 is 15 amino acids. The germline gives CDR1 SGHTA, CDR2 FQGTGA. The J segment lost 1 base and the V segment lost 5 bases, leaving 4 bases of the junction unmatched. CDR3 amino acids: CASSGGGGSYNEQFF. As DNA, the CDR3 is TGTGCCAGCAGCGGGGGCGGGGGGTCCTACAATGAGCAGTTCTTC.

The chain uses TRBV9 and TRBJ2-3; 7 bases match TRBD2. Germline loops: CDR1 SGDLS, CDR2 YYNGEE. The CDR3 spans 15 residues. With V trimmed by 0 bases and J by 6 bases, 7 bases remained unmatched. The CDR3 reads CASSVGAGHGDTQYF. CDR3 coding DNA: TGTGCCAGCAGCGTAGGAGCGGGGCACGGGGATACGCAGTATTTT.

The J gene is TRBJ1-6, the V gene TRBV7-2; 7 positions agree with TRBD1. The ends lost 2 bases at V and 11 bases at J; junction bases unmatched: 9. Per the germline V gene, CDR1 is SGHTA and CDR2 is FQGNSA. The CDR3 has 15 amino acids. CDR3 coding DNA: TGTGCCAGCAGCTTAAGTAGGGACAGCAATACACCCCTCCACTTT. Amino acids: CASSLSRDSNTPLHF.

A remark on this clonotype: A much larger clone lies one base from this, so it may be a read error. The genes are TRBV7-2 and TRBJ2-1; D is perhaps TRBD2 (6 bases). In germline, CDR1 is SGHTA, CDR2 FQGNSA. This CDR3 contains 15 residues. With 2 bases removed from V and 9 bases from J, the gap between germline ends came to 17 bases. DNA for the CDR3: TGTGCCAGCAGCTTACAACGTTTGGGGGGAGGTGAGCAGTTCTTC. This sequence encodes CASSLQRLGGGEQFF.

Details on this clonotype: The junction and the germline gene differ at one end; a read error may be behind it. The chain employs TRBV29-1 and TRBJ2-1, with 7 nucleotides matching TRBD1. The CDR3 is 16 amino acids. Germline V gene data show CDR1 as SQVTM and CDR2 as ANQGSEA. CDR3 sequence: CGVGGVGGPISNEQFF. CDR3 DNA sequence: TGCGGCGTTGGGGGTGTAGGGGGCCCCATTTCGAATGAGCAGTTCTTC.

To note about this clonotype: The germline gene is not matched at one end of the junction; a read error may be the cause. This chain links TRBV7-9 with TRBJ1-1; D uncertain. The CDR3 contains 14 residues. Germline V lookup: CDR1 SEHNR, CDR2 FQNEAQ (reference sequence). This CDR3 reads CASSFRQHNTEAFF. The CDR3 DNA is TGTGCCAGCAGCTTTAGGCAGCATAACACTGAGGCTTTCTTT.

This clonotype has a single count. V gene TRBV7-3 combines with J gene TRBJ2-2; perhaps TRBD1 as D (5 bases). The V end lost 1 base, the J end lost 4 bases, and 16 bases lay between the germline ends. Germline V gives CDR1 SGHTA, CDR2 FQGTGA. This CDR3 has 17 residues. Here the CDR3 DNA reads TGTGCCAGCAGCTTAAATTCCCCAGGGTCGGCCACCGGGGAGCTGTTTTTT. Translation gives CASSLNSPGSATGELFF.